Listed here are 16 T cell receptor beta chains from one sample, sequenced in a study of T cell responses to AZD1222 COVID-19 vaccine (dated by TCRdb to about 2021). Receptor libraries were prepared by the immunoSEQ multiplex PCR assay. Sourced from immuneACCESS, this table was stored by TCRdb with only in-frame sequences that have V and J called. A share of the clones is absent; for the studies checked, an unresolved V gene accounts for under half, and the remainder has no known explanation. This sample lists about 150,000 clones; more than 85% were detected once. The ten largest make up more than 8% of the sample. The time point label corresponds to: baseline before first vaccination. The sample here was peripheral blood, taken on day 0 of AZD1222 vaccination. The receptors originated from an adult in good health.

The chain uses TRBV30 and TRBJ2-3, with a possible D match to TRBD2 (7 bases). This CDR3 comprises 15 residues. From germline, CDR1 is GTSNPN and CDR2 SVGIG (reference sequence). The CDR3 region has the DNA TGTGCATCCAGTCCCCCCGCGGGGGCCAGGGATACGCAGTATTTT. It translates to CASSPPAGARDTQYF.

The rearrangement uses TRBV5-4 and TRBJ2-7; no clear D gene. From germline, CDR1 is SGHNT and CDR2 YYREEE (reference sequence). The CDR3 covers 13 residues. The ends were cut back, 0 bases at V and 3 bases at J, with 7 bases in the middle. The CDR3 loop reads CASSLAYNYEQYF. In DNA, the CDR3 is TGTGCCAGCAGCTTGGCCTATAACTACGAGCAGTACTTC.

This rearrangement joins TRBV6-5 to TRBJ2-7, with D possibly being TRBD1 (6 bases). Trimming removed 0 bases from V and 4 bases from J, with 10 bases in between. Per the germline V gene, CDR1 is MNHEY and CDR2 is SVGAGI. CDR3 size: 14 residues. CDR3 loop: CASSYSGTLYEQYF. CDR3 nucleotides: TGTGCCAGCAGTTACTCGGGGACATTATACGAGCAGTACTTC.

The V gene is TRBV29-1, the J gene TRBJ1-1, with TRBD1 as a possible D gene (5 bases). There are 10 residues in the CDR3. The V gene lost 7 bases and the J gene lost 4 bases, with 7 bases spanning the gap. Germline CDR1 is SQVTM and CDR2 is ANQGSEA. The CDR3 DNA sequence: TGCAGCGCCCAGGGCACTGAAGCTTTCTTT. Translated, it gives CSAQGTEAFF. The full variable domain, in which reference TRBV29-1 and TRBJ1-1 provide the parts outside the CDR3, is SAVISQKPSRDICQRGTSLTIQCQVDSQVTMMFWYRQQPGQSLTLIATANQGSEATYESGFVIDKFPISRPNLTFSTLTVSNMSPEDSSIYLCSAQGTEAFFGQGTRLTVV.

Here the CDR3 reads CASSISYGDTEAFF. Written as DNA, the CDR3 is TGTGCCAGTAGTATATCTTATGGGGACACTGAAGCTTTCTTT. The V gene is TRBV19, the J gene TRBJ1-1, with unresolved D. The CDR3 is 14 amino acids. Germline CDR1 LNHDA, CDR2 SQIVND (reference sequence). V gave up 2 bases and J gave up 3 bases, with 10 bases separating them.

The chain employs TRBV5-4 and TRBJ1-2, with unresolved D. The V gene lost 0 bases and the J gene lost 8 bases, with 8 bases spanning the gap. Germline V gene lookup returns CDR1 SGHNT and CDR2 YYREEE (reference sequence). The CDR3 is made up of 12 amino acids. The CDR3 nucleotides are TGTGCCAGCAGCTTGGGGGTTCAAGGCTACACCTTC. The encoded protein is CASSLGVQGYTF. The full variable domain, rest sourced from reference TRBV5-4 and TRBJ1-2, is ETGVTQSPTHLIKTRGQQVTLRCSSQSGHNTVSWYQQALGQGPQFIFQYYREEENGRGNFPPRFSGLQFPNYSSELNVNALELDDSALYLCASSLGVQGYTFGSGTRLTVV.

This chain links TRBV30 with TRBJ1-2, with unresolved D. Trimming cost V 0 bases and J 5 bases, with 7 bases left between them. Germline CDR1 is GTSNPN and CDR2 is SVGIG (reference sequence). The length of the CDR3 is 12 residues. This CDR3 reads CAWSVRPYGYTF. The DNA for the CDR3 is TGTGCCTGGAGTGTACGCCCGTATGGCTACACCTTC.

The V and J genes are TRBV5-1 and TRBJ2-1, with 7 bases that match TRBD2. Germline CDR1 SGHRS, CDR2 YFSETQ. The CDR3 has 16 amino acids. The trim removed 4 bases at V and 8 bases at J, leaving 15 bases unmatched. CDR3 nucleotide sequence: TGCGCCAGCAGCCCGGGACTAAATAGTAGGACTGATGAGCAGTTCTTC. This translates into CASSPGLNSRTDEQFF.

This chain connects TRBV10-3 to TRBJ1-2; TRBD1 agrees at 7 bases. J was trimmed by 5 bases and V by 3 bases; bases with no gene match: 15. CDR3 length: 17 amino acids. Germline V gives CDR1 ENHRY, CDR2 SYGVKD. CDR3 in DNA: TGTGCCATCAGTGATCCCCTGGACAGGAGAGGACTTTATGGCTACACCTTC. This codes for CAISDPLDRRGLYGYTF.

CDR3 in DNA: TGTGCCAGCAGCTCGGGGGGGCTAGAAGATACGCAGTATTTT. It is translated as CASSSGGLEDTQYF. This rearrangement joins TRBV5-4 to TRBJ2-3, with TRBD2 matching over 8 bases. The germline V gene encodes CDR1 SGHNT and CDR2 YYREEE (reference sequence). V trimming: 3 bases; J trimming: 5 bases; junction bases outside the gene matches: 5. The CDR3 contains 14 residues.

On this clone itself: Other nucleotide sequences from this sample produce the same CDR3. J is TRBJ2-7 and V is TRBV18, with 9 nucleotides matching TRBD1. This CDR3 is built from 14 residues. The germline gives CDR1 KGHSH, CDR2 LQKENI. V shed 5 bases, J shed 4 bases, and the junction held 6 bases outside the gene matches. CDR3 DNA: TGTGCCAGCTCAGGCCCGGGACAGGGATACGAGCAGTACTTC. Translation: CASSGPGQGYEQYF.

The chain couples TRBV27 to TRBJ2-7; D possibly uses TRBD1 or TRBD2 (5 bases each). CDR3 length: 14 residues. From germline, CDR1 is MNHEY and CDR2 SMNVEV (reference sequence). Deletions cut 3 bases from V and 0 bases from J, with 9 bases between. CDR3 bases: TGTGCCAGCAGTTTCCAGGGACCCTCCTACGAGCAGTACTTC. As protein: CASSFQGPSYEQYF.

This chain links TRBV2 with TRBJ1-5, with D perhaps TRBD1 (5 bases). Germline V CDR1 and CDR2: SNHLY, FYNNEI. The length of the CDR3 is 14 residues. V was cut by 5 bases and J by 0 bases, with 8 bases left in between. The CDR3 reads CASSRQNSNQPQHF. For the CDR3, the DNA is TGTGCCAGCAGTAGACAGAATAGCAATCAGCCCCAGCATTTT. The whole variable domain, filled in from reference TRBV2 and TRBJ1-5, reads EPEVTQTPSHQVTQMGQEVILRCVPISNHLYFYWYRQILGQKVEFLVSFYNNEISEKSEIFDDQFSVERPDGSNFTLKIRSTKLEDSAMYFCASSRQNSNQPQHFGDGTRLSIL.

This clone was observed once. The chain couples TRBV7-6 to TRBJ1-5; unclear D gene. Germline V lookup: CDR1 SGHVS, CDR2 FNYEAQ. The CDR3 is 8 amino acids. V gave up 7 bases and J gave up 15 bases, with 7 bases separating them. In DNA form, the CDR3 reads TGTGCCAGCATTTGTGGGCATTTT. This sequence encodes CASICGHF.

CDR3 coding DNA: TGTGCCAGCAGATCTCATCATCAGCCCCAGCATTTT. Protein sequence: CASRSHHQPQHF. The chain uses TRBV2 and TRBJ1-5; the D is unclear. Germline-derived CDR1 and CDR2 are SNHLY and FYNNEI. This CDR3 comprises 12 residues. Trimming took 6 bases from V and 5 from J, leaving 8 bases between them.

The rearrangement links TRBV5-1 to TRBJ1-2; 10 bases are shared with TRBD1. V trimming: 3 bases; J trimming: 7 bases; junction bases outside the gene matches: 9. Germline CDR1 reads SGHRS; CDR2 reads YFSETQ. This CDR3 has 15 residues. The CDR3 DNA reads TGCGCCAGCAGCTCCCGGGACAGGGGAACCGGTGGCTACACCTTC. It translates to CASSSRDRGTGGYTF.